Listed here are 5 T cell receptor beta chains from one sample, sequenced in a study of vaccination effects on CD4 cells after COVID-19. Scientists isolated CD4+ T cells after an approximately 10-day culture period ended. This individual tested PCR-positive for SARS-CoV-2 infection between March and December 2020. All study participants received two doses of BNT162b2 or mRNA-1273 vaccine. Only in-frame clones appear in the TCRdb table, and some are missing; sequencing was by immunoSEQ multiplex PCR. The sample yields around 50,000 clones, around 74% seen once. No cognate antigen is known for these TCRs. The sample here was CD4+ T cells from PBMCs cultured without peptide, taken after COVID-19 vaccination. Receptor source: a human donor who had a prior SARS-CoV-2 infection.

J is TRBJ2-2 and V is TRBV7-3, with D unresolved. V was cut by 4 bases and J by 2 bases, with 5 bases left in between. CDR1 SGHTA and CDR2 FQGTGA come from the germline V gene. The length of the CDR3 is 13 residues. CDR3: CASSSDNTGELFF. The DNA of the CDR3 is TGTGCCAGCAGCTCCGACAACACCGGGGAGCTGTTTTTT.

The genes are TRBV15 and TRBJ2-3; the match to TRBD2 covers 10 bases. CDR3 length: 14 residues. Germline V lookup: CDR1 LNHNV, CDR2 YYDKDF (reference sequence). The V and J ends lost 4 bases and 3 bases, in that order; junction bases with no gene match: 1. CDR3 amino acids: CATSKTSGTDTQYF. The CDR3 nucleotides are TGTGCCACCAGCAAGACTAGCGGGACAGATACGCAGTATTTT.

This chain joins TRBV7-2 and TRBJ2-1, with 14 bases aligning to TRBD2. The CDR3 runs 18 residues. Trimming cost V 2 bases and J 5 bases; bases outside gene matches: 8. Germline CDR1 is SGHTA and CDR2 is FQGNSA. CDR3 in DNA: TGTGCCAGCAGCTTAAGACTAGCGGGAGGGGATTTTAACAATGAGCAGTTCTTC. It specifies CASSLRLAGGDFNNEQFF.

The gene calls are TRBV2 and TRBJ1-1; 7 nucleotides match TRBD1. This CDR3 is 13 amino acids long. The V gene's germline CDR1 is SNHLY and CDR2 FYNNEI. CDR3 in DNA: TGTCCCCAGGCAGAGGGGGCGGACACTGAAGCTTTCTTT. It codes for CPQAEGADTEAFF. Combining the CDR3 with reference TRBV2 and TRBJ1-1 gives the whole variable domain EPEVTQTPSHQVTQMGQEVILRCVPISNHLYFYWYRQILGQKVEFLVSFYNNEISEKSEIFDDQFSVERPDGSNFTLKIRSTKLEDSAMYFCPQAEGADTEAFFGQGTRLTVV.

This clone has a handful of counts. The chain is built from TRBV5-5 and TRBJ1-2; possible D gene TRBD1, 5 bases. CDR3 length: 12 residues. Germline V gives CDR1 SGHKS, CDR2 YYEKEE (reference sequence). V lost 6 bases to trimming and J lost 8 bases, with 14 bases between them. DNA for the CDR3: TGTGCCAGCAACCTCGGGGCATCGGGCTACACCTTC. Protein product: CASNLGASGYTF.